The source of this T cell receptor beta chain is a study of blood T cell repertoires in COVID-19. Overall study: The study drew acute and convalescent COVID-19 samples from the United States, Italy and Spain. PBMCs, B-cell-depleted T cells, or T cells provided the cDNA or gDNA that made up the material.

In germline, CDR1 is SGHRS, CDR2 YFSETQ. The length of the CDR3 is 16 residues. With 4 bases removed from V and 0 bases from J, the gap between germline ends came to 14 bases. Per the original methods: How many nucleated cells were present was estimated from reference gene primer amplification. Clones were read by immunoSEQ multiplex PCR, and TCRdb kept only the in-frame ones, dropping some. Clonal size and the V and J genes are those of that table, whereas D and trimming came from the DNA. The table includes a few hundred thousand clones, approximately 86% detected once. The chain carries TRBV5-1 and TRBJ1-3; weak D call: TRBD1 (5 bases). Sequenced sample: peripheral blood. This TCR came from a woman aged 45-65 years with active or convalescent COVID-19. CDR3 loop: CASSRGRGSSGNTIYF. The DNA for the CDR3 is TGCGCCAGCAGCCGGGGACGGGGGAGCTCTGGAAACACCATATATTTT.